The rows below give T cell receptor beta chains drawn from one sample of a study of cytomegalovirus exposure and HLA in healthy donors. The table came from immunoSEQ multiplex PCR; TCRdb's copy has only in-frame clones and leaves some out. The sample lists 90,000 to 150,000 clones, roughly 65% occurring once. Sequencing input: PBMCs. Receptors originate from a man aged 40-50 years in good health and CMV-seropositive. The CDR3 runs from the conserved cysteine through the conserved F or W. D genes are given only for firm matches. Expanded clones get a size class; other rows say once, few or many, or leave the size out.

J gene,V gene,D gene,clone size,CDR3 DNA,CDR3 protein
TRBJ2-7,TRBV7-2,TRBD2,NA,TGTGCCAGCAGCTTAGGTATCGGCGGGAGAGAGCAGTACTTC,CASSLGIGGREQYF
TRBJ2-7,TRBV28,NA,NA,TGTGCCAGCAGTTTAGAAGGCGGTCCCTCCTACGAGCAGTACTTC,CASSLEGGPSYEQYF
TRBJ1-1,TRBV5-1,NA,NA,TGCGCCAGCAGCTTGTTTGTCCAGGAGAACACTGAAGCTTTCTTT,CASSLFVQENTEAFF
TRBJ2-7,TRBV27,NA,few,TGTGCCAGCAGAGAAGGGGGGGACCAGAGAGAGCAGTACTTC,CASREGGDQREQYF
TRBJ1-4,TRBV2,TRBD1,few,TGTGCCAGCACCATCGGGACAGGGGATGAAAAACTGTTTTTT,CASTIGTGDEKLFF
TRBJ1-4,TRBV29-1,TRBD1,NA,TGCAGCGCCTACAGGGGATTAGATGAAAAACTGTTTTTT,CSAYRGLDEKLFF
TRBJ2-7,TRBV5-1,TRBD2,NA,TGCGCCAGCAGCCGCGGGACTACTCCCTACGAGCAGTACTTC,CASSRGTTPYEQYF
TRBJ2-1,TRBV19,TRBD2,NA,TGTGCCAGTATGGGAGGGGCAGCCTACAATGAGCAGTTCTTC,CASMGGAAYNEQFF
TRBJ2-2,TRBV5-6,TRBD2,NA,TGTGCCAGCAGCGTGGGACTAGCGGGAGCTAACGGGGAGCTGTTTTTT,CASSVGLAGANGELFF
TRBJ2-7,TRBV29-1,NA,few,TGCAGTGCCGCTCAGGGGCAAGTGTGGGATTACGAGCAGTACTTC,CSAAQGQVWDYEQYF